This T cell receptor beta chain was captured in a study of blood T cell repertoires in COVID-19. Study details: Italy, Spain and the United States were the sources of the convalescent and acute COVID-19 samples. PBMCs, B-cell-depleted T cells, or T cells were the source of the cDNA or gDNA that made up the material.

The CDR3 has 16 residues. V was pared by 4 bases and J by 0 bases, with 8 bases of the junction left unmatched. Germline CDR1 and CDR2: SGHRS and YFSETQ. In the authors' methods: Estimated nucleated cell counts came from reference gene primer amplification. Produced via immunoSEQ multiplex PCR; TCRdb's table is partial and in-frame only. The V and J calls and the clone size are those of that table, but D and trimming were determined from the DNA. Found here are about 210,000 clones, roughly 80% of them singletons; the top ten hold 8% to 11%. The material sequenced was peripheral blood. This TCR was recovered from a woman at least 80 years old with COVID-19, enrolled during active disease. The genes are TRBV5-1 and TRBJ2-7; 9 positions agree with TRBD1. The CDR3 is CASSPRTGGFSYEQYF. CDR3 nucleotides: TGCGCCAGCAGCCCACGTACAGGGGGCTTCTCCTACGAGCAGTACTTC. The entire variable domain, with the rest obtained from reference TRBV5-1 and TRBJ2-7, is as follows: KAGVTQTPRYLIKTRGQQVTLSCSPISGHRSVSWYQQTPGQGLQFLFEYFSETQRNKGNFPGRFSGRQFSNSRSEMNVSTLELGDSALYLCASSPRTGGFSYEQYFGPGTRLTVT.